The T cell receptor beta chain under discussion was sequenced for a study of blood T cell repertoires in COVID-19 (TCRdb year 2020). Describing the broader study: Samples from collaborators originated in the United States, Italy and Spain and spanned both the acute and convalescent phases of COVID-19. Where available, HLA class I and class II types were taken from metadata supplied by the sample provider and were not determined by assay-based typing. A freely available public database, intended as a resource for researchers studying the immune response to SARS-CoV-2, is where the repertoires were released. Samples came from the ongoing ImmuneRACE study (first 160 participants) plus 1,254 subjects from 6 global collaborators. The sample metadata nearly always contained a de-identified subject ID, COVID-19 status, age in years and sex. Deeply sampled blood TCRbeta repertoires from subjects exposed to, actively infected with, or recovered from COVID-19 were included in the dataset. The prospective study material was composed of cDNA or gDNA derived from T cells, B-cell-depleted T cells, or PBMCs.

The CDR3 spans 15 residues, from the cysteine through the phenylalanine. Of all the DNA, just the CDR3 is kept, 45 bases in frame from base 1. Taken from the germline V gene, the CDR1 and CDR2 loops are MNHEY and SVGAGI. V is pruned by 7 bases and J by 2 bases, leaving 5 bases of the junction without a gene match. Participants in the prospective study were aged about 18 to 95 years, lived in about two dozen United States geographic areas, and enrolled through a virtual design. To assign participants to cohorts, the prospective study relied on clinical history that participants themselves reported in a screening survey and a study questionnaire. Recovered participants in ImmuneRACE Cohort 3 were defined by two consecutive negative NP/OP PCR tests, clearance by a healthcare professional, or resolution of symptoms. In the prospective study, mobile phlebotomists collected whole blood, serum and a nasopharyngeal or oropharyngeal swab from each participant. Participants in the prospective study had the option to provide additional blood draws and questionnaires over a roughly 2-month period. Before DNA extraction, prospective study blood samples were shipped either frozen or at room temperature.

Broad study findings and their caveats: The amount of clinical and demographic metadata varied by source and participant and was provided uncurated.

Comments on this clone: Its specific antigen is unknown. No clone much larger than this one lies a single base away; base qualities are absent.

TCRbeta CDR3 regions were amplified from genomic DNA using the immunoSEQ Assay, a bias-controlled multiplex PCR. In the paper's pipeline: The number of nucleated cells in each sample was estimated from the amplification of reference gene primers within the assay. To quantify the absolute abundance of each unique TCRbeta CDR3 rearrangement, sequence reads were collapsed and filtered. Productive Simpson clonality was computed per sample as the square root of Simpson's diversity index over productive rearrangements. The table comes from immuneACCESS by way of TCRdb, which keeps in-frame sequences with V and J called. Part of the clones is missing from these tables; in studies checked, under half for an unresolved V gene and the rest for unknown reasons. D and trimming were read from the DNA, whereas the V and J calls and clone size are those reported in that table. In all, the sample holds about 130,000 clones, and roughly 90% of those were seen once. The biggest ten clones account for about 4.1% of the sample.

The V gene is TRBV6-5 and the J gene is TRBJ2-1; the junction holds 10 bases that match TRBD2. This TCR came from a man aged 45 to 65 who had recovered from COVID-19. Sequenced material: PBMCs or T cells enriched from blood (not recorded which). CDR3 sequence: CASKGLAGAYNEQFF. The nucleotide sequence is TGTGCCAGCAAGGGGCTAGCGGGAGCCTACAATGAGCAGTTCTTC.